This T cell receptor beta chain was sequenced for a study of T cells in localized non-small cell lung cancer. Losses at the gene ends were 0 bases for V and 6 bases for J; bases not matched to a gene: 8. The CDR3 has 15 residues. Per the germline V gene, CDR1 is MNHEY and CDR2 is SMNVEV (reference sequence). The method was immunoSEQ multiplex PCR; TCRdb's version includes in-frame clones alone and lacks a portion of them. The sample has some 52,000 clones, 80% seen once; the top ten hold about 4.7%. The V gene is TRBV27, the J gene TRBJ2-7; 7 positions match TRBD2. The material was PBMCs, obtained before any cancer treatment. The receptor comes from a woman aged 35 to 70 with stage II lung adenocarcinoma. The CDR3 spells CASSLSPVGGSEQYF. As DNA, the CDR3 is TGTGCCAGCAGTTTATCCCCGGTGGGGGGGTCCGAGCAGTACTTC.